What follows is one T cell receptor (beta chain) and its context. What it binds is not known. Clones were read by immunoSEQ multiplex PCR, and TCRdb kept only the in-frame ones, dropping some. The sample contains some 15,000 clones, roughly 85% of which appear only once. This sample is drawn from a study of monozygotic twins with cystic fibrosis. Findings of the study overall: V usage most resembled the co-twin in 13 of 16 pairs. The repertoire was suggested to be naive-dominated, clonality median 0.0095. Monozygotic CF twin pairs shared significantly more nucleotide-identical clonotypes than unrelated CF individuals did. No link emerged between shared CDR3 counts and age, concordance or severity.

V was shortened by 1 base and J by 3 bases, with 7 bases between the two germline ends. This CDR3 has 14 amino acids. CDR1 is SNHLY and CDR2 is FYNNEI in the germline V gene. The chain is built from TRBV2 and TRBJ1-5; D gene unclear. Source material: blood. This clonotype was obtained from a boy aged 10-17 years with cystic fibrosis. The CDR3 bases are TGTGCCAGCAGTGAAGACACCAACAATCAGCCCCAGCATTTT. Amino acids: CASSEDTNNQPQHF. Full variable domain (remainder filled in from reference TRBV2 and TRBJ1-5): EPEVTQTPSHQVTQMGQEVILRCVPISNHLYFYWYRQILGQKVEFLVSFYNNEISEKSEIFDDQFSVERPDGSNFTLKIRSTKLEDSAMYFCASSEDTNNQPQHFGDGTRLSIL.